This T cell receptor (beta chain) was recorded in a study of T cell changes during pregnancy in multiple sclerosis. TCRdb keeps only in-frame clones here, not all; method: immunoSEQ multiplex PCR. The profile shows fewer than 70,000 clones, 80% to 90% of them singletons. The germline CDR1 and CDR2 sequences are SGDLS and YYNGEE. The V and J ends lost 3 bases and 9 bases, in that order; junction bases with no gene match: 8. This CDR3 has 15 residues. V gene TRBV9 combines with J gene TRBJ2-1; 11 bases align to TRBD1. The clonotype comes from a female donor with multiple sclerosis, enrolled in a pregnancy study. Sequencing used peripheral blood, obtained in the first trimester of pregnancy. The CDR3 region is CASSAWGQGVSEQFF. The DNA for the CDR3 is TGTGCCAGCAGCGCCTGGGGACAGGGGGTCAGTGAGCAGTTCTTC.